This T cell receptor beta chain derives from a study of beta chain features in type 1 diabetes. The authors took one heparinised blood draw, averaging about 120 mL, from each donor. Study-level points and caveats: Whether HLA type affects TCRB rearrangement stayed undetermined in the present work.

This clone was counted a few times. As yet, its antigen is unknown. Expressed TCRB transcripts were sequenced, since all the RNA that had been isolated was reverse transcribed. Method: immunoSEQ multiplex PCR; TCRdb's copy keeps in-frame clones and lacks some. This sample yields around 450,000 clones, of which about an eighth are seen a single time; approximately 0.05% belongs to the top ten. CDR1 and CDR2 (germline): SGHAT, FQDESV (reference sequence). CDR3 length: 14 residues. Trimming removed 5 bases from V and 4 bases from J, with 14 bases in between. This clonotype originated in a woman under 30 in good health. What was sequenced was naive CD4+ T cells from blood. The chain combines TRBV11-1 with TRBJ1-2, with D unresolved. CDR3 amino acids: CASSPKVSAYGYTF. DNA for the CDR3: TGTGCCAGCAGCCCCAAGGTCAGCGCCTATGGCTACACCTTC.